These 17 T cell receptor beta chains came from one sample sequenced in a study of cytomegalovirus exposure and HLA in healthy donors. Vbeta (60) and Jbeta (13) primers were used in the PCR. Method: immunoSEQ multiplex PCR; TCRdb's copy keeps in-frame clones and lacks some. The repertoire includes roughly 140,000 clones, around 80% of them detected once, and 2% to 2.5% sits in the top ten. Sequenced sample: PBMCs. The receptors derive from a man under 40 in good health and CMV-seronegative.

V is TRBV7-9 and J is TRBJ1-3; D is perhaps TRBD1 (5 bases). The V gene lost 5 bases and the J gene lost 1 base, with 12 bases spanning the gap. CDR1 is SEHNR, CDR2 FQNEAQ, per germline (reference sequence). The CDR3 runs 15 residues. The DNA for the CDR3 is TGTGCCAGCAGCCATTCACCAGGGTCTGGAAACACCATATATTTT. This encodes CASSHSPGSGNTIYF.

The J gene is TRBJ2-3, the V gene TRBV27; TRBD2 matches at 11 bases. CDR1 and CDR2 from the germline V gene are MNHEY and SMNVEV (reference sequence). CDR3 length: 18 amino acids. Trimming at V came to 2 bases and at J to 2 bases, leaving 9 bases not matched to a gene. For the CDR3, the DNA is TGTGCCAGCAGTTTACAGCCGGGACTAGCGGTTCTCACAGATACGCAGTATTTT. Protein sequence: CASSLQPGLAVLTDTQYF.

This chain links TRBV29-1 with TRBJ2-3; tentatively, D is TRBD1 (5 bases). This CDR3 comprises 12 residues. The germline CDR1 and CDR2 sequences are SQVTM and ANQGSEA. Between the trimmed V and J ends, which lost 5 bases and 4 bases, there was a span of 10 bases. In DNA, the CDR3 is TGCAGCGTTCGAGACAGTCCAGATACGCAGTATTTT. Translation: CSVRDSPDTQYF.

The chain has TRBV9 and TRBJ2-1; 10 bases match TRBD2. Trimming removed 0 bases from V and 3 bases from J; junction bases left unmatched: 3. CDR1 SGDLS and CDR2 YYNGEE come from the germline V gene. This CDR3 is built from 16 residues. The CDR3 nucleotides are TGTGCCAGCAGCGTAGCCCGACTAGCGGGCTACAATGAGCAGTTCTTC. Translated: CASSVARLAGYNEQFF.

This sequence joins TRBV21-1 and TRBJ2-3; the tabulated D call, TRBD1, remains unverified against the DNA. TRBV21-1 is listed as a pseudogene. The length of the CDR3 is 20 residues. CDR3 in amino acids: CASSKETRTAGQGWTDTQYF. CDR3 DNA sequence: TGTGCCAGCAGCAAAGAGACCCGTACCGCGGGACAGGGTTGGACAGATACGCAGTATTTT.

V and J are TRBV28 and TRBJ2-7, with TRBD1 matching 8 bases. Germline CDR1 reads MDHEN; CDR2 reads SYDVKM. The CDR3 length is 15 residues. The V gene end was trimmed by 4 bases and the J gene end by 2 bases; junction bases not matched to a gene: 7. CDR3 in amino acids: CASSSPQGGTYEQYF. In nucleotides, the CDR3 is TGTGCCAGCAGTTCGCCACAGGGGGGAACCTACGAGCAGTACTTC. The whole variable domain, remainder taken from reference TRBV28 and TRBJ2-7, is DVKVTQSSRYLVKRTGEKVFLECVQDMDHENMFWYRQDPGLGLRLIYFSYDVKMKEKGDIPEGYSVSREKKERFSLILESASTNQTSMYLCASSSPQGGTYEQYFGPGTRLTVT.

This chain joins TRBV29-1 and TRBJ2-1, with D perhaps matching TRBD1 (5 bases). V dropped 6 bases and J dropped 5 bases, with 23 bases sitting between them. The germline CDR1 and CDR2 sequences are SQVTM and ANQGSEA. The CDR3 totals 16 residues. CDR3 residues: CSVRAPRASINNEQFF. The CDR3 region has the DNA TGCAGCGTGCGAGCCCCCAGGGCCTCGATTAACAATGAGCAGTTCTTC.

The chain employs TRBV10-1 and TRBJ2-7, with 9 bases that match TRBD1. Trimming at V came to 2 bases and at J to 6 bases, leaving 2 bases not matched to a gene. The germline V gene has CDR1 WNHNN and CDR2 SYGVQD (reference sequence). This CDR3 comprises 13 residues. The CDR3 region is CASSEGTGLEQYF. The CDR3 DNA is TGCGCCAGCAGTGAGGGGACAGGGCTCGAGCAGTACTTC.

The chain has TRBV25-1 and TRBJ2-5; tentative D call: TRBD2 (6 bases). The J call is doubtful: the DNA matches TRBJ2-7 better. The CDR3 is 12 residues long. Germline CDR1 and CDR2: MGHDK and SYGVNS. The CDR3 spells CASGRNSYEQYF. The CDR3 DNA is TGTGCCAGCGGGAGGAACTCCTACGAGCAGTACTTC.

This chain links TRBV27 with TRBJ2-2, with 10 bases aligning to TRBD2. The CDR3 covers 16 residues. Trimming cost V 1 base and J 5 bases; bases outside gene matches: 4. Germline CDR1 reads MNHEY; CDR2 reads SMNVEV (reference sequence). The CDR3 DNA is TGTGCCAGCAGTTTATTGGCTAGCGGGAGAACCGGGGAGCTGTTTTTT. Residues: CASSLLASGRTGELFF.

A few counts support this clone. The chain has TRBV6-5 and TRBJ1-1, with 7 bases lining up with TRBD1. Germline V gene data show CDR1 as MNHEY and CDR2 as SVGAGI. The trim removed 5 bases at V and 11 bases at J, leaving 8 bases unmatched. The CDR3 totals 12 residues. CDR3 sequence (DNA): TGTGCCAGCAGTCAACCCAGGGGGGAGGCTTTCTTT. This codes for CASSQPRGEAFF.

The chain carries TRBV19 and TRBJ1-6; 10 nucleotides match TRBD1. V dropped 3 bases and J dropped 10; count of bases not matched to a gene: 9. This CDR3 has 16 residues. Germline V lookup: CDR1 LNHDA, CDR2 SQIVND (reference sequence). In DNA, the CDR3 is TGTGCCAGTAGTATTTACGGGGGACAGGGGTGGTCACCCCTCCACTTT. It encodes CASSIYGGQGWSPLHF.

This clone is a singleton in its sample. The chain joins TRBV12-5 to TRBJ1-2; 8 bases fit TRBD1. The CDR3 covers 13 residues. V lost 6 bases and J lost 7; bases outside the gene matches: 7. Germline CDR1 reads LGHNT; CDR2 reads FRNRAP. The CDR3 reads CASGPGTGSGYTF. The CDR3 nucleotides are TGTGCTAGTGGCCCGGGGACAGGCAGTGGCTACACCTTC. Filled out from reference TRBV12-5 and TRBJ1-2, the complete variable domain reads DARVTQTPRHKVTEMGQEVTMRCQPILGHNTVFWYRQTMMQGLELLAYFRNRAPLDDSGMPKDRFSAEMPDATLATLKIQPSEPRDSAVYFCASGPGTGSGYTFGSGTRLTVV.

The chain uses TRBV7-2 and TRBJ2-3, with a tentative D call TRBD2 (6 bases). This CDR3 comprises 16 residues. The V and J ends lost 4 bases and 0 bases respectively, with 14 bases between them. Germline V gene lookup returns CDR1 SGHTA and CDR2 FQGNSA. CDR3 DNA sequence: TGTGCCAGCAGCTCAACGGGACTCCTAAGCACAGATACGCAGTATTTT. It encodes CASSSTGLLSTDTQYF.

The chain recombines TRBV5-4 with TRBJ2-3; D perhaps matches TRBD2 (7 bases). The CDR3 has 14 residues. Trimming left V 2 bases short and J 4 bases short, with 11 bases between. Germline V gives CDR1 SGHNT, CDR2 YYREEE (reference sequence). CDR3: CASSFEGGSDTQYF. DNA for the CDR3: TGTGCCAGCAGCTTCGAGGGGGGGTCAGATACGCAGTATTTT. The full variable domain, completed using reference TRBV5-4 and TRBJ2-3, is ETGVTQSPTHLIKTRGQQVTLRCSSQSGHNTVSWYQQALGQGPQFIFQYYREEENGRGNFPPRFSGLQFPNYSSELNVNALELDDSALYLCASSFEGGSDTQYFGPGTRLTVL.

This clone was detected a few times. The chain employs TRBV20-1 and TRBJ1-1, with D unresolved. This CDR3 has 10 residues. Germline CDR1 DFQATT, CDR2 SNEGSKA (reference sequence). V was clipped by 2 bases and J by 7 bases, with 5 bases between them. CDR3 region: CSARTGEAFF. In nucleotides, the CDR3 is TGCAGTGCTAGAACGGGTGAAGCTTTCTTT.

The V and J genes are TRBV19 and TRBJ2-6, with D possibly matching TRBD2 (5 bases). Per the germline V gene, CDR1 is LNHDA and CDR2 is SQIVND (reference sequence). V lost 6 bases and J 4 bases, leaving 16 bases between the germline ends. CDR3 size: 16 residues. The CDR3 region has the DNA TGTGCCAGTAGCCTCGTCCCTTCGGGGGGGGCCAACGTCCTGACTTTC. Amino acids: CASSLVPSGGANVLTF.